This TCR beta chain was retrieved from a study of Graves' ophthalmopathy and Graves' hyperthyroidism. Study conclusions and caveats: Most expanded clonotypes from thyroid (those above 0.001 frequency) were also found in blood.

Moderate-to-severe activity, with CAS ≥3, NOSPECS ≥4 and duration under 3 months, characterized the donors with ophthalmopathy. About this clonotype: Its target is unknown.

This CDR3 comprises 16 residues. The germline V gene encodes CDR1 KGHSH and CDR2 LQKENI. J gave up 4 bases and V 3 bases, and 11 bases lay outside the gene matches. RNA transcripts were the template, and TCR beta CDR3 regions were amplified from them. Investigators did first-round RT-PCR with HTBI primers, then second-round multiplex PCR. TCRdb re-analysed the multiplex PCR reads in MiXCR, keeping a single row per CDR3 protein. The sample gives 150,000 to 200,000 distinct CDR3 sequences, around 39% of which show up once; approximately 8.9% is in the top ten. This TCR derives from a man aged 25-45 years with Graves' ophthalmopathy. The sample comprised peripheral blood. This sequence joins TRBV18 and TRBJ1-1, with TRBD1 identical over 7 bases. The CDR3 here is CASSPPNRGGSTEAFF. For the CDR3, the DNA is TGTGCCAGCTCACCTCCCAACAGGGGAGGTAGCACTGAAGCTTTCTTT.